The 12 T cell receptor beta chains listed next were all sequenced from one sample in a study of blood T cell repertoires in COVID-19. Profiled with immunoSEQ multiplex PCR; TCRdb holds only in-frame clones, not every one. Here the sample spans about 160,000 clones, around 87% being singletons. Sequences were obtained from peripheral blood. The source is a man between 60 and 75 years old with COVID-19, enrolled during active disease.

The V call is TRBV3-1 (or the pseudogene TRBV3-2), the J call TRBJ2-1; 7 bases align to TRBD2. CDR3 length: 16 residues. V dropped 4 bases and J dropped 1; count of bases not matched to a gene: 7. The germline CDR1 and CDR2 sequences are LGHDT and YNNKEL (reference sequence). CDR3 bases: TGTGCCAGCAGCCCCACAGCTAGCGGTTCCTACAATGAGCAGTTCTTC. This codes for CASSPTASGSYNEQFF.

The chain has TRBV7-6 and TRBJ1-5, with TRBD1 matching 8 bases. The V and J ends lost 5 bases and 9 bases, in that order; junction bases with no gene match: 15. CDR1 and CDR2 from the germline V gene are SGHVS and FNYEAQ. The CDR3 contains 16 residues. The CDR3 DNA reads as TGTGCCAGCAGCCCCCTGTCTTCAGGGGGCAAGGGGCCCCAGCATTTT. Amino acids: CASSPLSSGGKGPQHF.

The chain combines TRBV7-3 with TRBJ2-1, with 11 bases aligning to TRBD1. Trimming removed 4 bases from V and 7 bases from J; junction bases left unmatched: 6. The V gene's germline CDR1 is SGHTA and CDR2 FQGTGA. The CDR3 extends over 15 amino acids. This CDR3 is CASSSRTGGQNEQFF. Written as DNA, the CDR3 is TGTGCCAGCAGCTCCAGGACAGGGGGCCAGAATGAGCAGTTCTTC.

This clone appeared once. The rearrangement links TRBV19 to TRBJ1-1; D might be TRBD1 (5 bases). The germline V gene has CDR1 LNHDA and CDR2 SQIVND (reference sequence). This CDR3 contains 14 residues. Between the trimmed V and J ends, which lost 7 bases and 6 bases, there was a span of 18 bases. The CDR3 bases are TGTGCCAGTACCTTGGACACTAAAGGCGCTGAAGCTTTCTTT. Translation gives CASTLDTKGAEAFF.

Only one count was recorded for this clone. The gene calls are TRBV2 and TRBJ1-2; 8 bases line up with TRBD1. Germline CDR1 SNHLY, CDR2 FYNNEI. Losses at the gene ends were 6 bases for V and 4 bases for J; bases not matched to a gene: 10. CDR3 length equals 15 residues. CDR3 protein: CASRPKTGAAYGYTF. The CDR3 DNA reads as TGTGCCAGCAGGCCAAAGACAGGGGCCGCCTATGGCTACACCTTC.

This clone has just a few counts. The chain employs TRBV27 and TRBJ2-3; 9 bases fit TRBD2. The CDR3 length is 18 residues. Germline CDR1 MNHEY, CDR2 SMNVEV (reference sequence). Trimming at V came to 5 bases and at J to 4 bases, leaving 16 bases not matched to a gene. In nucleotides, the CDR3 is TGTGCCAGCAGTCCCTACCTGTGGTACAGCGGGGGGCCAGATACGCAGTATTTT. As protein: CASSPYLWYSGGPDTQYF.

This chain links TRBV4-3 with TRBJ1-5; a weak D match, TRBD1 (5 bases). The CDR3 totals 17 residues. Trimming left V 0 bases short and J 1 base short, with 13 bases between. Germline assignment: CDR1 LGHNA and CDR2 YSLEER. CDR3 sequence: CASSQEIGGRSNQPQHF. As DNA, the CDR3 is TGCGCCAGCAGCCAAGAAATCGGGGGTAGGAGCAATCAGCCCCAGCATTTT.

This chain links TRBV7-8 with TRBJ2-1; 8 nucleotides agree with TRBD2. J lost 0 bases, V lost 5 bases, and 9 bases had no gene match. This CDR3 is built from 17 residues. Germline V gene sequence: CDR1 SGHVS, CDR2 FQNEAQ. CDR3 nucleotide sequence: TGTGCCAGCAGCAAACAACGAAGCGGGAGCTCCTACAATGAGCAGTTCTTC. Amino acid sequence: CASSKQRSGSSYNEQFF.

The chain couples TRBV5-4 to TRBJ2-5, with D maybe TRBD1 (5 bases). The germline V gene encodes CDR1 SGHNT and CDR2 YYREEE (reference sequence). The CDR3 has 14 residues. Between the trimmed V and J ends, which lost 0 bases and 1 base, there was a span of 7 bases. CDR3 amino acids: CASSLVQGQETQYF. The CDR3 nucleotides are TGTGCCAGCAGCTTGGTCCAGGGCCAAGAGACCCAGTACTTC.

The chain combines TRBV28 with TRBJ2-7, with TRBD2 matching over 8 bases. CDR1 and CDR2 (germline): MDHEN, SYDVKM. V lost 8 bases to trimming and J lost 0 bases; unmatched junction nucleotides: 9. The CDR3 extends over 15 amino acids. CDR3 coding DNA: TGTGCCAGCTTATCGGGGGGGACGAGCTCCTACGAGCAGTACTTC. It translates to CASLSGGTSSYEQYF.

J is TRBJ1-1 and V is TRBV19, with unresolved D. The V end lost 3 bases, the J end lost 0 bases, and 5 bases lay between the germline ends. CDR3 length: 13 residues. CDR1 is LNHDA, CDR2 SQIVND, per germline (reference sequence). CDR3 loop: CASSISLNTEAFF. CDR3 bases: TGTGCCAGTAGTATTTCCTTGAACACTGAAGCTTTCTTT.

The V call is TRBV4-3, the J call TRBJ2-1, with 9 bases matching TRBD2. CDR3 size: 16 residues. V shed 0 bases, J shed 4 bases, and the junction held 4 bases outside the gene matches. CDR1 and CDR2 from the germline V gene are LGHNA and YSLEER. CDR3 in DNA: TGCGCCAGCAGCCAAGATAGGCTAGCGGGGTACAATGAGCAGTTCTTC. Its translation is CASSQDRLAGYNEQFF.